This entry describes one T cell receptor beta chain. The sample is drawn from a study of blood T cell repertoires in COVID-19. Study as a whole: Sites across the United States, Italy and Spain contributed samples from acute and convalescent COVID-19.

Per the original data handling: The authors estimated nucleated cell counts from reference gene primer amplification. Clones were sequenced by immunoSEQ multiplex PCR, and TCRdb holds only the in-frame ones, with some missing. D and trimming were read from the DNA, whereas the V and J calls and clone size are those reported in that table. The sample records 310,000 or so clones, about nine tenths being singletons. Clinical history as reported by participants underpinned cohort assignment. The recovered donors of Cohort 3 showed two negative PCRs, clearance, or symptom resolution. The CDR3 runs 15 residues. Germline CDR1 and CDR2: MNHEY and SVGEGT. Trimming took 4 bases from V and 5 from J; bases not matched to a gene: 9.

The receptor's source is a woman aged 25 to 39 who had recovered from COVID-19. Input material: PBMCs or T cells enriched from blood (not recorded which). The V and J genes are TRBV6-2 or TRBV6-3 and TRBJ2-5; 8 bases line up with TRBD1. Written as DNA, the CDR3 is TGTGCCAGCAGTTCCCCAGGGGGCATTTTGGAGACCCAGTACTTC. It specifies CASSSPGGILETQYF.